Listed below are T cell receptor beta chains from one sample, sequenced in a study of identical twins. TCRdb processed the 5' RACE reads anew with MiXCR; each CDR3 protein has one entry. The table has 1.5 million to 2 million distinct CDR3 sequences, more than 30% seen once. The sequenced sample was cord blood. The receptors derive from a newborn girl in good health. CDR3s include the opening cysteine and the closing phenylalanine or tryptophan. The D gene is left open where the match is weak. A row's size may be missing; if present it is once, few, many or a size class.

TRBV7-9	TRBD1	TRBJ1-1	NA	TGTGCCAGCAGCTTGGACAGGAGGGCTATGAACACTGAAGCTTTCTTT	CASSLDRRAMNTEAFF
TRBV4-1	NA	TRBJ2-5	NA	TGCGCCAGCAGCCAAGTCGGGTTCAGGGAGACCCAGTACTTC	CASSQVGFRETQYF
TRBV9	NA	TRBJ2-1	NA	TGTGCCAGCAGTTTTAGCCCGCCTTGGGGGAACAATGAGCAGTTCTTC	CASSFSPPWGNNEQFF
TRBV11-2	NA	TRBJ2-5	few	TGTGCCAGCAGCATATGGGGGACCCAGTACTTC	CASSIWGTQYF
TRBV10-3	NA	TRBJ1-5	few	TGTGCCATCAGTGCGCACTCAGAGGGGGGAGGTTATCAGCCCCAGCATTTT	CAISAHSEGGGYQPQHF
TRBV20-1	NA	TRBJ1-2	NA	TGCAGTGCTAGAGATACGGACGGACGGAACTATGGCTACACCTTC	CSARDTDGRNYGYTF
TRBV19	NA	TRBJ1-2	NA	TGTGCCTGCAACCCCCAGGGTGCTAACTATGGCTACACCTTC	CACNPQGANYGYTF
TRBV7-9	TRBD1	TRBJ1-2	NA	TGTGCCAGCAGCTTAGCTTATCTAAGGACAGGGAGAAACTATGGCTACACCTTC	CASSLAYLRTGRNYGYTF
TRBV4-1	TRBD2	TRBJ2-3	few	TGCGCCAGCAGCCGTAAAGCGGGGGGTAGCACAGATACGCAGTATTTT	CASSRKAGGSTDTQYF
TRBV24-1	TRBD2	TRBJ2-1	NA	TGTGCCACCAGTGATTTCCCTGGGACTAGCGGGTACAATGAGCAGTTCTTC	CATSDFPGTSGYNEQFF
TRBV20-1	NA	TRBJ2-3	few	TGCAGTGCTAGCGAGCCGGAGGGGACAGATACGCAGTATTTT	CSASEPEGTDTQYF
TRBV20-1	NA	TRBJ1-5	few	TGCAGTGCTAGAGTGGGTCGGGGCGGGCAGCCCCAGCATTTT	CSARVGRGGQPQHF
TRBV11-2	TRBD1	TRBJ2-3	NA	TGTGCCAGCAGCGGATTGGGGGACAGGCGTAATCAGGAAGATACGCAGTATTTT	CASSGLGDRRNQEDTQYF
TRBV11-2	TRBD1	TRBJ2-1	NA	TGTGCCAGCATCCCCGGGACAGCGATAAGTTATTACTACAATGAGCAGTTCTTC	CASIPGTAISYYYNEQFF
TRBV6-5	NA	TRBJ1-6	few	TGTGCCAGCAGGGGACTGAATAATTCACCCCTCCACTTT	CASRGLNNSPLHF
TRBV12-3/TRBV12-4	NA	TRBJ1-3	NA	TGTGCCAGCAGTCCCTACGGGGCTGGAAACACCATATATTTT	CASSPYGAGNTIYF